This TCR beta chain comes out of a study of blood T cell repertoires in COVID-19. Study-wide context: The cDNA or gDNA used as material had been derived from T cells, B-cell-depleted T cells, or PBMCs.

The CDR3 length is 15 residues. V lost 4 bases and J lost 4, with 17 bases in between. Germline values: CDR1 SGHRS, CDR2 YFSETQ. Clones were sequenced by immunoSEQ multiplex PCR, and TCRdb holds only the in-frame ones, with some missing. The sample has roughly 47,000 clones, about 88% seen once. The gene calls are TRBV5-1 and TRBJ1-2, with D maybe TRBD1 (5 bases). The clonotype was recovered from a man in his 70s with active COVID-19. Material: peripheral blood. The CDR3 region has the DNA TGCGCCAGCAGCCCCGCGGGCGGGGGTGGCTATGGCTACACCTTC. This translates into CASSPAGGGGYGYTF.